This T cell receptor beta chain is drawn from a study of T cell changes during pregnancy in multiple sclerosis. Sequencing used immunoSEQ multiplex PCR; TCRdb keeps in-frame clones, though not all of them. The top ten clones hold 1.5% to 1.9% of a sample with some 120,000 clones, roughly nine tenths of them seen once. The CDR3 is 13 residues long. The germline CDR1 and CDR2 sequences are GTSNPN and SVGIG (reference sequence). Losses at the gene ends were 2 bases for V and 2 bases for J; bases not matched to a gene: 2. This clone was seen just once. Specimen: peripheral blood, collected in the third trimester of pregnancy. This TCR was sampled from a female donor with multiple sclerosis, enrolled in a pregnancy study. The V and J genes are TRBV30 and TRBJ1-2, with 7 bases identical to TRBD1. The CDR3 region is CAWSPQGNYGYTF. CDR3 coding DNA: TGTGCCTGGAGTCCACAGGGGAACTATGGCTACACCTTC.